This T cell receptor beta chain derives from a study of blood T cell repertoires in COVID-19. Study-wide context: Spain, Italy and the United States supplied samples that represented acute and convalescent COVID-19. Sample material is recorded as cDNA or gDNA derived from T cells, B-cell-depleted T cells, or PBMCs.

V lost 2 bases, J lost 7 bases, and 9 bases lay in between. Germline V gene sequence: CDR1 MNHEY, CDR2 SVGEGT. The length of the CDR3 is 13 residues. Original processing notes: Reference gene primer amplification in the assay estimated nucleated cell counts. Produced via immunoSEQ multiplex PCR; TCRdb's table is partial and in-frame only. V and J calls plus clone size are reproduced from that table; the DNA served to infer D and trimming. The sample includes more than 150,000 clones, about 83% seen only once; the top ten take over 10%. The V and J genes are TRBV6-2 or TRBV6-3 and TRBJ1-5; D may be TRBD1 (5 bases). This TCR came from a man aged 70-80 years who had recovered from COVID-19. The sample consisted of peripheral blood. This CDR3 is CASSYPTGQPQHF. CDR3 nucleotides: TGTGCCAGCAGTTACCCCACAGGCCAGCCCCAGCATTTT.